This section outlines one T cell receptor (beta chain) sequence together with its context. Its antigen is currently unknown. This record belongs to a study of shared clonotypes between healthy human individuals. Assay runs were performed at deep level. Sequencing used immunoSEQ multiplex PCR; TCRdb keeps in-frame clones, though not all of them. The sample records approximately 1.9 million clones, around 93% being singletons. Terminally differentiated effector memory CD45RA+ cells were left out of the naive CD8 fraction, which was CD45RO-negative and positively selected for CCR7. After removal of 7 bases from V and 5 bases from J, the junction contained 17 bases not matched to a gene. The CDR3 loop spans 17 amino acids. Germline lookup yields CDR1 SEHNR and CDR2 FQNEAQ (reference sequence). Study-level points and caveats: Around 5.3% of naive CD4 clonotypes were shared across a few donors. Larger estimated richness was generally recorded for naive subsets relative to memory subsets.

The sequence was collected from a young man in good health. Some clones in this sample may be carry-over from other donors' samples. The chain links TRBV7-9 to TRBJ1-2; 9 bases agree with TRBD1. Sequences were obtained from naive CD8+ T cells from PBMCs. CDR3 coding DNA: TGTGCCAGCAACGTCCTGACAGGGGGAAAAGAATGGTATGGCTACACCTTC. It yields the protein CASNVLTGGKEWYGYTF.